The 5 T cell receptor beta chains below all came from one sample that was sequenced in a study of T cells in Graves' hyperthyroidism and ophthalmopathy. RNA transcripts provided the source from which TCR beta CDR3 regions were amplified. An initial round of RT-PCR targeting the TCR CDR3 relied on the HTBI primer set. TCRdb reanalysed the multiplex PCR reads using MiXCR and keeps one entry per CDR3 protein. The repertoire has 330,000 or so distinct CDR3 sequences, less than 20% of them found once; the top ten carry 15%. Sequenced input: blood. These receptors were collected from a woman between 40 and 50 years old with Graves' ophthalmopathy.

At least ten counts were recorded for this clonotype. The CDR3 is CASSFSSLRKLANYGYTF. In nucleotides, the CDR3 is TGTGCCAGCAGTTTTTCTTCTCTCCGAAAGCTAGCTAACTATGGCTACACCTTC. V and J are TRBV28 and TRBJ1-2; D ambiguous. V lost 3 bases and J 0 bases, leaving 20 bases between the germline ends. Germline CDR1 and CDR2: MDHEN and SYDVKM. The CDR3 contains 18 residues.

Many counts were recorded for this clonotype. V and J are TRBV28 and TRBJ2-5; 12 bases are shared with TRBD2. J lost 7 bases, V lost 5 bases, and 14 bases had no gene match. This CDR3 contains 17 residues. Germline V gives CDR1 MDHEN, CDR2 SYDVKM. CDR3 region: CASSPPGLAGGGGTQYF. Written as DNA, the CDR3 is TGTGCCAGCAGTCCTCCCGGGCTAGCGGGAGGGGGCGGGACCCAGTACTTC. Looking up the rest from reference TRBV28 and TRBJ2-5 gives the full variable domain: DVKVTQSSRYLVKRTGEKVFLECVQDMDHENMFWYRQDPGLGLRLIYFSYDVKMKEKGDIPEGYSVSREKKERFSLILESASTNQTSMYLCASSPPGLAGGGGTQYFGPGTRLLVL.

This clonotype was detected ten times or more. The V gene is TRBV12-3 or TRBV12-4, the J gene TRBJ1-1; D ambiguous. V was shortened by 6 bases and J by 3 bases, with 14 bases between the two germline ends. This CDR3 region has 14 residues. The CDR3 loop is CASRAFRKDTEAFF. Written as DNA, the CDR3 is TGTGCCAGCAGGGCCTTTAGGAAGGACACTGAAGCTTTCTTT.

This clonotype occurred a few times. The chain carries TRBV27 and TRBJ2-7; D gene unclear. The CDR3 has 15 amino acids. CDR1 and CDR2 from the germline V gene are MNHEY and SMNVEV (reference sequence). The V end was cut by 0 bases, the J end by 3 bases, with 12 bases between. CDR3 amino acids: CASSLSGRSNYEQYF. CDR3 nucleotides: TGTGCCAGCAGTTTATCGGGTAGGAGTAACTACGAGCAGTACTTC.

The chain employs TRBV4-3 and TRBJ2-5; 10 bases match TRBD2. CDR1 LGHNA and CDR2 YSLEER come from the germline V gene. The CDR3 is made up of 17 amino acids. The junction had 4 bases not matched to a gene; V was cut back by 0 bases and J by 0 bases. CDR3 loop: CASSQDTSGAYQETQYF. CDR3 bases: TGCGCCAGCAGCCAAGATACTAGCGGGGCGTACCAAGAGACCCAGTACTTC.